This TCR beta chain was recorded in a study of blood T cell repertoires in COVID-19. In the study overall: Either two negative PCRs, clearance, or symptom resolution qualified Cohort 3 donors as recovered.

Clones were sequenced by immunoSEQ multiplex PCR, and TCRdb holds only the in-frame ones, with some missing. The sample records around 190,000 clones, roughly nine tenths being singletons. The CDR3 contains 15 residues. V lost 5 bases and J lost 1; bases outside the gene matches: 7. CDR1 and CDR2 (germline): GTSNPN, SVGIG (reference sequence). The chain uses TRBV30 and TRBJ2-3, with 9 positions matching TRBD2. The receptor was isolated from a woman aged 40 to 50 in a cohort exposed to, infected with or recovered from COVID-19 (not recorded which). The sample was PBMCs or T cells enriched from blood (not recorded which). The chain's CDR3 is CAWSSGRLGTDTQYF. In DNA, the CDR3 is TGTGCCTGGTCCAGCGGGAGGCTTGGCACAGATACGCAGTATTTT.